This T cell receptor beta chain was sequenced for a study of T cell changes during pregnancy in multiple sclerosis. Clones were sequenced by immunoSEQ multiplex PCR, and TCRdb holds only the in-frame ones, with some missing. Seen here are over 45,000 clones, 75% to 90% observed once, and the top ten hold 0.45% to 0.65%. J was trimmed by 5 bases and V by 6 bases; bases with no gene match: 7. The CDR3 length is 15 residues. Germline V gives CDR1 SNHLY, CDR2 FYNNEI. This sequence originates from a female donor with multiple sclerosis, enrolled in a pregnancy study. The sample was CD4+ T cells from peripheral blood mononuclear cells, taken in the first trimester of pregnancy. The J gene is TRBJ1-6, the V gene TRBV2; TRBD1 aligns across 7 bases. CDR3 nucleotides: TGTGCCAGCAGAAGGGGGACAGCAAATAATTCACCCCTCCACTTT. Translation: CASRRGTANNSPLHF.